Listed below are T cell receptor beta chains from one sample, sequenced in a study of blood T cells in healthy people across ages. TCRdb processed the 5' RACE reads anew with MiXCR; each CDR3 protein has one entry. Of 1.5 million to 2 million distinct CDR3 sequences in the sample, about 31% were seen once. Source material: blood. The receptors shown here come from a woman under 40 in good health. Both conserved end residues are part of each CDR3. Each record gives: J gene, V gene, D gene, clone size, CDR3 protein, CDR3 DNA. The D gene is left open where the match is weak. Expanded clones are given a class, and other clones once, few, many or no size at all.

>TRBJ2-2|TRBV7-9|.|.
CASSAGAGELFF
TGTGCCAGCAGCGCGGGCGCCGGGGAGCTGTTTTTT
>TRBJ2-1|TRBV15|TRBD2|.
CATSSGLAGIVEQFF
TGTGCCACCAGCAGCGGTCTAGCGGGGATTGTTGAGCAGTTCTTC
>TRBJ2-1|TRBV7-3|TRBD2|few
CASSSTSGIGGEQFF
TGTGCCAGCAGCTCGACTAGCGGGATAGGGGGGGAGCAGTTCTTC
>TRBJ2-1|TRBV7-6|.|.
CASSLTQANNEQFF
TGTGCCAGCAGCTTGACTCAGGCCAACAATGAGCAGTTCTTC
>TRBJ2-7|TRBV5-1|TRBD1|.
CASTLTGDFSYEQYF
TGCGCCAGCACCCTCACAGGGGATTTCTCCTACGAGCAGTACTTC
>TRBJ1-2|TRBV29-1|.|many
CSVVGAWGYTF
TGCAGCGTTGTGGGGGCGTGGGGCTACACCTTC
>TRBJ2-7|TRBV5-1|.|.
CASTYGGPTYEQYF
TGCGCCAGCACCTACGGGGGACCCACCTACGAGCAGTACTTC
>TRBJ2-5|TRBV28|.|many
CASSTPVGTIQETQYF
TGTGCCAGCAGTACCCCCGTTGGGACAATTCAAGAGACCCAGTACTTC
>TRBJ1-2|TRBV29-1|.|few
CSVFSTQAPTNYGYTF
TGCAGCGTTTTCTCCACACAGGCCCCAACTAACTATGGCTACACCTTC
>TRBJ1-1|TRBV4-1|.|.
CASNRDLQLGTEAFF
TGCGCCAGCAACAGGGACTTACAATTGGGGACTGAAGCTTTCTTT
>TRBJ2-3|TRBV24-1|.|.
CATSDTVGSGPDTQYF
TGTGCCACCAGTGATACCGTCGGATCTGGCCCAGATACGCAGTATTTT
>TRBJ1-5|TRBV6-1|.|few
CASSDPWQGYQPQHF
TGTGCCAGCAGTGACCCCTGGCAGGGCTATCAGCCCCAGCATTTT
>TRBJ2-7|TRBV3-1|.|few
CASSETGGYEQYF
TGTGCCAGCAGCGAGACCGGGGGCTACGAGCAGTACTTC
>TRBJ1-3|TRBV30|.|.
CAWTPRGAGNTIYF
TGTGCCTGGACCCCAAGGGGGGCTGGAAACACCATATATTTT
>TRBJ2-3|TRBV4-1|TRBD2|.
CASSQEFSGGPHSDTQYF
TGCGCCAGCAGCCAAGAATTTAGCGGGGGGCCTCACTCAGATACGCAGTATTTT
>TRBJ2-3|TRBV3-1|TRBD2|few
CASSQASGLAGGDTQYF
TGTGCCAGCAGCCAAGCATCGGGACTAGCGGGTGGAGATACGCAGTATTTT
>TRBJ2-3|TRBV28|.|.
CASSLSPNGADTQYF
TGTGCCAGCAGTTTATCCCCTAACGGGGCAGATACGCAGTATTTT
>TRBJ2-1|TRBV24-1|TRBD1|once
CATSDRSTGLVRQFF
TGTGCCACCAGTGACCGATCGACAGGGTTGGTTAGGCAGTTCTTC
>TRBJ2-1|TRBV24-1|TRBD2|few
CATSDLTSGTGEQFF
TGTGCCACCAGTGATTTGACTAGCGGGACGGGTGAGCAGTTCTTC
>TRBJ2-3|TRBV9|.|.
CASSVGRLWADTQYF
TGTGCCAGCAGCGTTGGACGACTTTGGGCAGATACGCAGTATTTT
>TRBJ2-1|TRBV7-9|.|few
CASSSTAKLYNEQFF
TGTGCCAGCAGCTCGACGGCCAAATTATACAATGAGCAGTTCTTC
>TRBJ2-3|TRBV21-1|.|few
CASSKVPAACTDTQYF
TGTGCCAGCAGCAAAGTTCCAGCCGCCTGCACAGATACGCAGTATTTT